This T cell receptor (beta chain) was retrieved from a study of beta chain features in type 1 diabetes listed by TCRdb under 2018. In the study overall: No differences in mean age, gender distribution, total cell number or subset yield were found between patients and healthy donors. Regulatory and stem cell-like memory subsets were isolated from only 8 patients and about eight healthy donors, whereas naive and central memory subsets came from all 28 donors. The study compared TCRB repertoires of sorted circulating CD4+ T cell subsets between recently diagnosed type 1 diabetes patients and matched healthy donors. A total of 100 million to 110 million sorted cells were examined across all samples, and a strong correlation was observed between cell number per subset and RNA yield.

As to this clone: Its recognized antigen is unknown. No base-level quality is on record; no much larger clone is a single base apart.

Taken from cysteine to phenylalanine, the CDR3 has 16 residues. The entry retains the CDR3 DNA only, 48 bases that are in frame from base 1. The germline V gene gives CDR1 as SGDLS and CDR2 as YYNGEE. Trimming costs V 3 bases and J 3 bases, and their ends lie 18 bases apart. A single peripheral blood draw of approximately 0.11 L on average was collected from each donor into heparinised tubes. Using a panel that included CD45RO, CCR7, CD25, CD127, CD95 and CD27, naive, central memory, regulatory and stem cell-like memory CD4+ T cells were sorted on a BD FACSAria II. A purity above 95% was achieved for all sorted populations. PBMCs were isolated immediately by Lymphoprep density gradient centrifugation and stained directly without culture. Samples were stained and sorted in pairs, with one healthy donor and one patient per experiment, so that batch effects were minimized. The study at large found these results: A moderate but significant shortening of TCRB CDR3 length was observed in type 1 diabetes patients in all four CD4+ subsets. PCR may preferentially amplify shorter templates, but because patient and control samples were amplified and corrected together, any resulting skew would affect both groups equally. HLA sub-analyses involved small numbers of individuals, so any influence of HLA type on TCRB rearrangement remained unresolved. Naive, central memory and regulatory TCRB repertoires appeared to be more alike among patients than among healthy donors. Patients with type 1 diabetes made fewer insertions and deleted more nucleotides at VDJ recombination sites, implying thymic rearrangement abnormalities. Sequencing cDNA rather than genomic DNA could over-represent highly expressing activated cells, although activation and CD3 levels did not differ between groups.

All of the isolated RNA was reverse transcribed with the High Capacity cDNA Reverse Transcription Kit, so expressed TCRB transcripts were sequenced. Deep immunoSEQ sequencing was applied to naive, central memory and regulatory T cell samples, giving an average of about 3.8 million total reads per sample. Sorted cells were lysed in RLT buffer and RNA was extracted with DNase-treated RNeasy Micro or Mini kits, depending on cell number. To prevent cross-contamination, every cell subset was processed on its own, while patient and healthy donor samples were processed together. TCRB sequences were amplified from cDNA with the immunoSEQ multiplex PCR, producing 87-bp fragments spanning the CDR3 region. The amplicons were sequenced using the Illumina HiSeq platform. The authors processed their data as follows. Synthetic template baselines were used to correct PCR bias computationally, reads within Hamming distance 2 were collapsed, and singletons that could not be merged were discarded. By aligning reads against IMGT, V, D and J genes, CDR3 length, and insertions or deletions at six rearrangement sites were assigned. Within each subset, clonotype counts were normalized to sorted cell number, and only after that were true diversity and Gini coefficients computed with the tcR R package. The overlap coefficient, calculated on TCRB nucleotide sequences, was used to quantify repertoire sharing. As a proxy for the pre-selection repertoire, out-of-frame TCRB sequences from naive cells were analyzed. TCRdb's version of the immuneACCESS table is confined to in-frame rearrangements and falls short of the full clone set. An unresolved V gene accounts for under half of the shortfall where checked; the remainder is of unknown origin. V, J and clone size derive from that table, while D and trimming were established from the DNA sequence. This sample lists about 360,000 clones; approximately 12% were detected once. The ten largest clonotypes hold around 0.02% of the sample.

Sequencing input: naive CD4+ T cells from blood. In the paper's terms, the cell subset or site label means: true naive CD4+ T cells. The sequence links TRBV9 to TRBJ1-1; matching of 5 bases hints at TRBD1 as the D gene. This clonotype was sampled from a man aged 18-30 years in good health. The CDR3 is CASSEPLGGSDTEAFF. The base sequence is TGTGCCAGCAGCGAGCCTTTGGGGGGTAGTGACACTGAAGCTTTCTTT.